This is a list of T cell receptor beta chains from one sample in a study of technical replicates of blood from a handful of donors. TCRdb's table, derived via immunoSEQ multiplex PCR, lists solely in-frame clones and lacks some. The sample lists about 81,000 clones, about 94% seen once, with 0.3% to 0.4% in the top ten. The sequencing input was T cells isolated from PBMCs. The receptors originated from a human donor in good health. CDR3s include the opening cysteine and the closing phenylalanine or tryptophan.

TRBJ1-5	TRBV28	CASSLGVGPQHF
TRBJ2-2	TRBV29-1	CSVWTGDTGELFF
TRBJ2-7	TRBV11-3	CASSFVSTYEQYF
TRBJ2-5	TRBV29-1	CSVLTGGQETQYF
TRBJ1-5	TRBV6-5	CASTPDRGHNQPQHF
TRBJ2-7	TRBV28	CASSRGGRDYEQYF
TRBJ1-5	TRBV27	CASSLTDHSNQPQHF
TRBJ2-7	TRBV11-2	CASSPAGVVYEQYF
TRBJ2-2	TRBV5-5	CASSPAGITGELFF
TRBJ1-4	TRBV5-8	CASNKGQGGEKLFF
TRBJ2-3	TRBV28	CASSLSSSGRDTSTDTQYF
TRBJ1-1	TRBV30	CAWSGGTGAEAFF
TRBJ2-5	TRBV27	CASSLLASGREETQYF
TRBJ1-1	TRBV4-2	CASSQTRVSPEAFF
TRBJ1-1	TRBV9	CASSTETSSSVEAFF
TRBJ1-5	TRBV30	CAWSGGASGRGFRNQPQHF
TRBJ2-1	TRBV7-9	CASDLAEGDEQFF
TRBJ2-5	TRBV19	CASSTGTGGYETQYF
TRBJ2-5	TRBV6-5	CASRTAGGRQETQYF
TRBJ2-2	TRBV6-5	CASSYREAGELFF
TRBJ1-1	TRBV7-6	CASSLAPGVNTEAFF
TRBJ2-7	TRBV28	CASSSGVVPDYEQYF
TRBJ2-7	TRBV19	CASSIGGGSYEQYF
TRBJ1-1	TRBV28	CASSKDGLLLNTEAFF
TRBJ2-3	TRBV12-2	CASRLADDRADTQYF
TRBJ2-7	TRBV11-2	CASSLVPDRAYEQYF
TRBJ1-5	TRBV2	CASASGQPQHF
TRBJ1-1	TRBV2	CASGLTGSGTEAFF
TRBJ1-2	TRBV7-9	CASSADTGVNYGYTF
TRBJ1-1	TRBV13	CASSRVTEAFF
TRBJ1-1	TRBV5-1	CASSLAYGRTEAFF
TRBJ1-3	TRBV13	CASNKVAVPGNTIYF
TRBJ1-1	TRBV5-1	CASSSGLGTEAFF